The clone carrying this T cell receptor beta chain was seen more than once but under ten times. As yet, its antigen is unknown. The sample is drawn from a study of shared clonotypes between healthy human individuals. Sequenced by immunoSEQ multiplex PCR; TCRdb stores in-frame clones only, minus some. Among about 2.3 million clones, 80% to 95% were seen once, and the ten largest hold approximately 0.41%. Study observations and caveats: Larger estimated richness was generally recorded for naive subsets relative to memory subsets. Rarefaction showed sorted-subset sequencing was incomplete despite large depth. Of the naive CD4 clonotypes, approximately 5% were shared across several donors.

V was cut by 6 bases and J by 7 bases, with 12 bases left in between. The CDR3 contains 12 residues. CDR1 MNHEY and CDR2 SMNVEV come from the germline V gene (reference sequence). Sequenced material: naive CD4+ T cells from PBMCs. The subset is: CD45RA+ positively selected. The rearrangement uses TRBV27 and TRBJ1-1, with D possibly matching TRBD1 (6 bases). The receptor's source is a man aged 18 to 29 in good health. Some clones in this sample may be carry-over from other donors' samples. The CDR3 bases are TGTGCCAGCAGCCATAGACAGGATGAAGCTTTCTTT. Its translation: CASSHRQDEAFF.